One sample yielded the 28 T cell receptor beta chains listed below, sequenced in a study of blood T cell repertoires in COVID-19. The table came from immunoSEQ multiplex PCR; TCRdb's copy has only in-frame clones and leaves some out. Of 210,000 or so clones in the sample, more than 70% are singletons; the top ten hold approximately 2.9%. Sequenced material: peripheral blood. The origin of the receptors is a man aged 45 to 65 with active or convalescent COVID-19.

The rearrangement joins TRBV23-1 to TRBJ2-7, with a weak D call TRBD1 (6 bases). TRBV23-1 is an ORF, and what it does is uncertain. Trimming pared 3 bases from V and 4 bases from J, leaving 13 bases between. The CDR3 runs 14 residues. The CDR3 coding sequence is TGCGCCAGCAGTCAGTCCGGGACATCGTACGAGCAGTACTTC. As protein: CASSQSGTSYEQYF.

CDR3 region: CASSLGQGYTF. CDR3 DNA sequence: TGTGCCAGCAGTCTCGGACAGGGCTACACCTTC. This chain connects TRBV5-6 to TRBJ1-2; D might be TRBD1 (6 bases). The germline V gene encodes CDR1 SGHDT and CDR2 YYEEEE. CDR3 length equals 11 residues. V lost 5 bases and J 8 bases, leaving 10 bases between the germline ends.

The V and J genes are TRBV11-2 and TRBJ2-1; weak D call: TRBD2 (6 bases). Germline V CDR1 and CDR2: SGHAT, FQNNGV. The CDR3 covers 15 residues. With 5 bases removed from V and 2 bases from J, the gap between germline ends came to 13 bases. The CDR3 DNA reads TGTGCCAGCAGCCCAGTGGAGGGTGCCTACAATGAGCAGTTCTTC. Translating gives CASSPVEGAYNEQFF.

The V and J genes are TRBV2 and TRBJ2-7, with 8 bases identical to TRBD1. V gave up 8 bases and J gave up 2 bases; unmatched junction bases: 14. The germline gives CDR1 SNHLY, CDR2 FYNNEI. The CDR3 sequence is 16 residues long. The CDR3 DNA sequence: TGTGCCAGCTCCGCGCGCACCTCGGGACAGGCCTACGAGCAGTACTTC. Encoded protein: CASSARTSGQAYEQYF.

A word on this clone: Other DNA variants within this sample encode the same CDR3. The V gene is TRBV5-4, the J gene TRBJ1-1; no clear D gene. Germline-derived CDR1 and CDR2 are SGHNT and YYREEE (reference sequence). The CDR3 contains 13 residues. V was trimmed by 0 bases and J by 1 base, leaving 4 bases between them. The CDR3 sequence: CASSLDRNTEAFF. The DNA of the CDR3 is TGTGCCAGCAGCTTGGACAGGAACACTGAAGCTTTCTTT.

This clone was observed a few times. This chain joins TRBV12-3 or TRBV12-4 and TRBJ1-1; D remains ambiguous. V lost 3 bases to trimming and J lost 4 bases, with 9 bases between them. The CDR3 is made up of 13 amino acids. The CDR3: CASSFHGSTEAFF. DNA of the CDR3: TGTGCCAGCAGTTTCCATGGGAGCACTGAAGCTTTCTTT.

The chain joins TRBV3-1 (or the pseudogene TRBV3-2) to TRBJ2-3; 15 nucleotides agree with TRBD2. The CDR3 extends over 18 amino acids. Germline assignment: CDR1 LGHDT and CDR2 YNNKEL (reference sequence). The V and J ends lost 2 bases and 3 bases, in that order; junction bases with no gene match: 6. The CDR3 bases are TGTGCCAGCAGCCAACAAGGACTAGCGGGAGGGAAGACAGATACGCAGTATTTT. This translates into CASSQQGLAGGKTDTQYF.

The chain recombines TRBV7-6 with TRBJ2-7; the D gene is possibly TRBD2 (5 bases). V lost 5 bases to trimming and J lost 7 bases, with 18 bases between them. The CDR3 has 14 residues. Per the germline V gene, CDR1 is SGHVS and CDR2 is FNYEAQ. The CDR3 sequence is CASSPGGGSGEQYF. As DNA, the CDR3 is TGTGCCAGCAGCCCAGGCGGCGGCTCGGGAGAGCAGTACTTC.

Only a few counts were recorded for this clone. This chain uses TRBV3-1 (or the pseudogene TRBV3-2) with TRBJ2-6, with D unresolved. The CDR3 consists of 15 residues. Germline V lookup: CDR1 LGHDT, CDR2 YNNKEL (reference sequence). The ends were cut back, 1 base at V and 2 bases at J, with 6 bases in the middle. CDR3 DNA: TGTGCCAGCAGCCAAGGGTCAGCTGGGGCCAACGTCCTGACTTTC. Protein: CASSQGSAGANVLTF.

The chain couples TRBV7-2 to TRBJ1-1, with D perhaps TRBD1 (5 bases). Looked up from germline, CDR1 is SGHTA and CDR2 is FQGNSA. V lost 5 bases and J 5 bases, leaving 21 bases between the germline ends. CDR3 size: 16 residues. The CDR3 loop reads CASSRDRLMKGTEAFF. Here the CDR3 DNA reads TGTGCCAGCAGCCGCGACAGACTCATGAAGGGTACTGAAGCTTTCTTT.

The genes are TRBV2 and TRBJ1-1; 10 bases agree with TRBD1. The V and J ends lost 10 bases and 0 bases, in that order; junction bases with no gene match: 8. Germline V lookup: CDR1 SNHLY, CDR2 FYNNEI. This CDR3 has 15 residues. The DNA of the CDR3 is TGTGCCAACCGGGACAGGGGCTTCATGAACACTGAAGCTTTCTTT. Its protein product is CANRDRGFMNTEAFF.

This chain joins TRBV6-5 and TRBJ1-1, with TRBD1 as a possible D gene (5 bases). From germline, CDR1 is MNHEY and CDR2 SVGAGI. Trimming left V 1 base short and J 2 bases short, with 8 bases between. The CDR3 runs to 14 residues. The CDR3, as DNA: TGTGCCAGCAGTTACTGGGGGGAAAACACTGAAGCTTTCTTT. Protein product: CASSYWGENTEAFF.

This clone showed up just a few times. V gene TRBV5-1 combines with J gene TRBJ2-7; D ambiguous. The CDR3 length is 14 residues. Between the trimmed V and J ends, which lost 3 bases and 4 bases, there was a span of 14 bases. Germline V gene lookup returns CDR1 SGHRS and CDR2 YFSETQ. CDR3 sequence reads: CASSSGTITYEQYF. The CDR3 DNA sequence: TGCGCCAGCAGCTCAGGCACCATCACATACGAGCAGTACTTC.

V usage is TRBV14 and J usage is TRBJ2-5, with a possible D match to TRBD2 (5 bases). Germline-derived CDR1 and CDR2 are SGHDN and FVKESK. This CDR3 is built from 15 residues. V was trimmed by 5 bases and J by 5 bases, leaving 18 bases between them. The CDR3 is CASSGGYQLRETQYF. The DNA for the CDR3 is TGTGCCAGCAGCGGAGGATACCAGCTAAGGGAGACCCAGTACTTC.

The rearrangement links TRBV19 to TRBJ1-1; a possible D gene is TRBD1 (6 bases). Trimming left V 6 bases short and J 1 base short, with 9 bases between. Germline CDR1 and CDR2: LNHDA and SQIVND (reference sequence). The CDR3 consists of 13 residues. The CDR3 DNA reads as TGTGCCAGTAGCCTACAGGGGAACACTGAAGCTTTCTTT. It encodes CASSLQGNTEAFF.

CDR3 sequence (DNA): TGTGCCAGCAGCCCTGACCGGACAGGCCGCACCGGGGAGCTGTTTTTT. This encodes CASSPDRTGRTGELFF. The V gene is TRBV5-5, the J gene TRBJ2-2, with 7 bases matching TRBD1. The germline gives CDR1 SGHKS, CDR2 YYEKEE (reference sequence). V shed 4 bases and J 4 bases; nucleotides not matched to a gene: 10. CDR3 length: 16 residues.

The chain recombines TRBV5-6 with TRBJ1-2, with TRBD1 as a possible D gene (5 bases). V lost 2 bases, J lost 8 bases, and 10 bases lay in between. The CDR3 has 12 residues. CDR1 SGHDT and CDR2 YYEEEE come from the germline V gene. The CDR3 DNA sequence: TGTGCCAGCAGCTTCACCAAGGGGGGCTACACCTTC. Translating it yields CASSFTKGGYTF.

The CDR3 here is CASSLGPQGGNQPQHF. CDR3 DNA sequence: TGCGCCAGCAGCTTGGGGCCACAGGGGGGAAATCAGCCCCAGCATTTT. This chain uses TRBV5-1 with TRBJ1-5; 8 bases are shared with TRBD1. J gave up 4 bases and V 0 bases, and 6 bases lay outside the gene matches. Germline values: CDR1 SGHRS, CDR2 YFSETQ. The CDR3 extends over 16 amino acids.

CDR3 region: CASSSLRLAGDEQFF. CDR3 bases: TGTGCCAGCAGTTCACTGAGACTAGCGGGAGATGAGCAGTTCTTC. The genes are TRBV28 and TRBJ2-1, with 12 positions matching TRBD2. The CDR3 runs 15 residues. V gave up 4 bases and J gave up 8 bases; unmatched junction bases: 6. Germline values: CDR1 MDHEN, CDR2 SYDVKM.

The CDR3 nucleotides are TGTGCCAGCAGCCGGACAGGGTGGCTGTTTTTT. Its translation: CASSRTGWLFF. The chain is built from TRBV12-3 or TRBV12-4 and TRBJ2-2, with 8 bases that match TRBD1. This CDR3 has 11 amino acids. The V gene end was trimmed by 6 bases and the J gene end by 13 bases; junction bases not matched to a gene: 4.

This clone appeared a single time. The V call is TRBV25-1, the J call TRBJ2-5, with 7 positions matching TRBD2. This CDR3 has 16 amino acids. Trimming removed 4 bases from V and 2 bases from J; junction bases left unmatched: 10. Germline values: CDR1 MGHDK, CDR2 SYGVNS. The CDR3 sequence: CASSGPRGEGQETQYF. The CDR3 nucleotides are TGTGCCAGCAGTGGGCCTCGGGGGGAAGGACAAGAGACCCAGTACTTC.

The chain joins TRBV11-2 to TRBJ1-1, with a tentative D call TRBD1 (5 bases). This CDR3 comprises 15 residues. V was shortened by 1 base and J by 6 bases, with 15 bases between the two germline ends. Germline loops: CDR1 SGHAT, CDR2 FQNNGV. The CDR3 loop is CASSLVGGVFPEAFF. CDR3 DNA sequence: TGTGCCAGCAGCTTAGTGGGGGGGGTATTCCCTGAAGCTTTCTTT.

This clone was observed a handful of times. The chain uses TRBV5-1 and TRBJ2-7; D is perhaps TRBD2 (6 bases). V lost 1 base to trimming and J lost 4 bases, with 12 bases between them. The CDR3 runs 14 residues. Looked up from germline, CDR1 is SGHRS and CDR2 is YFSETQ. The CDR3 sequence: CASSLRAAGYEQYF. The CDR3 DNA is TGCGCCAGCAGCTTGCGAGCCGCGGGGTACGAGCAGTACTTC.

The V call is TRBV19, the J call TRBJ1-1; TRBD1 matches 10 bases. This CDR3 contains 14 residues. Germline V gene sequence: CDR1 LNHDA, CDR2 SQIVND (reference sequence). V was clipped by 2 bases and J by 4 bases; unmatched bases: 1. CDR3 DNA sequence: TGTGCCAGTAGTATAAGGACAGGGGGCACTGAAGCTTTCTTT. Translated: CASSIRTGGTEAFF.

The rearrangement links TRBV15 to TRBJ1-1; TRBD1 aligns across 7 bases. This CDR3 contains 14 residues. V was pared by 5 bases and J by 1 base, with 4 bases of the junction left unmatched. CDR1 and CDR2 from the germline V gene are LNHNV and YYDKDF (reference sequence). The CDR3 bases are TGTGCCACCAGCCCGAGGACAGGGAACACTGAAGCTTTCTTT. As protein: CATSPRTGNTEAFF.

This clone was recorded only once. The chain is built from TRBV3-1 (or the pseudogene TRBV3-2) and TRBJ2-7; no clear D. Looked up from germline, CDR1 is LGHDT and CDR2 is YNNKEL (reference sequence). CDR3 size: 12 residues. V was pared by 2 bases and J by 6 bases, with 8 bases between. The CDR3 region has the DNA TGTGCCAGCAGCCAAAGCGCTATCGAGCAGTACTTC. Protein product: CASSQSAIEQYF.

This chain links TRBV2 with TRBJ2-7, with 12 positions matching TRBD2. CDR3 length equals 15 residues. Germline V gene sequence: CDR1 SNHLY, CDR2 FYNNEI. V gave up 7 bases and J gave up 0 bases; unmatched junction bases: 4. DNA for the CDR3: TGTGCCAGCAAACGGACTAGCGGGAACTCCTACGAGCAGTACTTC. Amino acids: CASKRTSGNSYEQYF.

This chain links TRBV9 with TRBJ2-5; maybe TRBD1 (6 bases). The germline V gene has CDR1 SGDLS and CDR2 YYNGEE. This CDR3 comprises 14 residues. The ends were cut back, 2 bases at V and 4 bases at J, with 12 bases in the middle. CDR3 nucleotides: TGTGCCAGCAGCGTCTCCGGGACACTAGAGACCCAGTACTTC. It codes for CASSVSGTLETQYF.